This T cell receptor beta chain was sequenced during a study of T cells after yellow fever vaccination. Study at large: SMART-Seq v4 Ultra Low Input prepared libraries from low-cell fractions. General study points: Compared with primary, the secondary response was weaker and peaked at day 5, not 15.

TCRdb passed the 5' RACE reads through MiXCR, listing each CDR3 protein once. The table records 250,000 to 400,000 distinct CDR3 sequences, 3.5% to 4.5% of them present only once. This CDR3 contains 18 residues. Per germline, CDR1 MNHEY and CDR2 SMNVEV (reference sequence). Trimming took 8 bases from V and 2 from J; bases not matched to a gene: 14. The sample holds many counts of this clonotype. Its antigen is currently unknown. This material consisted of PBMCs, taken 15 days after the yellow fever booster vaccination. The chain uses TRBV27 and TRBJ2-2; 10 bases fit TRBD2. This TCR came from a man younger than 30 who received the YFV17D yellow fever vaccine. CDR3 loop: CASRRALAGAVNTGELFF. CDR3 DNA sequence: TGTGCCAGCCGCCGGGCGCTAGCGGGGGCCGTTAACACCGGGGAGCTGTTTTTT.